Sequencing of this T cell receptor (beta chain) was carried out in a study of blood T cell repertoires in COVID-19. This CDR3 comprises 14 residues. The germline gives CDR1 MNHEY, CDR2 SMNVEV (reference sequence). Germline trimming cut 4 bases from V and 4 bases from J; bases unmatched to any gene: 4. This clone was counted many times. The assay was immunoSEQ multiplex PCR, and TCRdb's table has in-frame clones only and misses some. The repertoire holds about 300,000 clones, with about 82% as singletons. The sample comprised peripheral blood. The J gene is TRBJ1-2, the V gene TRBV27; 9 positions agree with TRBD1. The clonotype comes from a woman in her forties or fifties with acute or convalescent COVID-19. The CDR3 DNA sequence: TGTGCCAGCAGTTATCTACAGGGGGCCTATGGCTACACCTTC. Its protein product is CASSYLQGAYGYTF.